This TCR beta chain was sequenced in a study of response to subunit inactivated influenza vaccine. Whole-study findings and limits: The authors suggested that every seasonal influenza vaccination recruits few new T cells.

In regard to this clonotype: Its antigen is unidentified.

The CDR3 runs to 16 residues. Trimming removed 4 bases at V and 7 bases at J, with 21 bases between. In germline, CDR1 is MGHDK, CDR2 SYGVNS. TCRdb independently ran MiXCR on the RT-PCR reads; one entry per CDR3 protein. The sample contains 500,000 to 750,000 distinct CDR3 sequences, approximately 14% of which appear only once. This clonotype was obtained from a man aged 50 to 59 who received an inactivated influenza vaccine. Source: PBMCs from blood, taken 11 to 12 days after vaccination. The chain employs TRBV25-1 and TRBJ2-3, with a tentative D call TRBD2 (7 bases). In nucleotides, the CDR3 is TGTGCCAGCAGTGGATACAGGGAGACTAGCAGGAATACGCAGTATTTT. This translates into CASSGYRETSRNTQYF.